This passage covers 29 T cell receptor beta chains from one sample sequenced in a study of CD8+CD57+ T cells in acquired aplastic anemia. TCR beta VDJ and CDR3 profiling used genomic DNA as template. MiXCR was run by TCRdb on the reads, yielding one entry per CDR3 protein. Here the sample spans about 210,000 distinct CDR3 sequences, 60% to 65% being singletons. The sequenced sample was sorted CD4+, CD8+, or CD8+CD57+ T cells (not recorded which) from PBMCs. Every receptor here comes from a human donor in good health.

The chain recombines TRBV2 with TRBJ2-2; D not resolved. CDR1 is SNHLY and CDR2 is FYNNEI in the germline V gene. Trimming took off 5 bases at V and 6 bases at J, with 13 bases between the two ends. There are 14 residues in the CDR3. The CDR3 nucleotides are TGTGCCAGCAGTAGTTCGAGGATGTCCGGGGAGCTGTTTTTT. Translation gives CASSSSRMSGELFF.

This clonotype was counted between two and nine times. The genes are TRBV7-2 and TRBJ2-3; possible D gene TRBD1, 6 bases. CDR1 is SGHTA and CDR2 is FQGNSA in the germline V gene. The CDR3 totals 15 residues. Between the trimmed V and J ends, which lost 5 bases and 0 bases, there was a span of 12 bases. CDR3 loop: CASSRGQFSTDTQYF. The DNA for the CDR3 is TGTGCCAGCAGCAGAGGACAGTTTAGCACAGATACGCAGTATTTT.

This clonotype was counted many times. The rearrangement uses TRBV9 and TRBJ1-2, with TRBD1 as a possible D gene (5 bases). This CDR3 is 14 amino acids long. Trimming shortened V by 0 bases and J by 3 bases, and 9 bases separated the two germline ends. Germline V lookup: CDR1 SGDLS, CDR2 YYNGEE. CDR3 amino acids: CASSVVGGDYGYTF. As DNA, the CDR3 is TGTGCCAGCAGCGTAGTAGGAGGGGACTATGGCTACACCTTC.

This clonotype was found many times. The genes are TRBV7-8 and TRBJ2-1, with D possibly matching TRBD2 (6 bases). Trimming left V 1 base short and J 3 bases short, with 16 bases between. In germline, CDR1 is SGHVS, CDR2 FQNEAQ. This CDR3 comprises 17 residues. CDR3 bases: TGTGCCAGCAGCTTAGGTGGGCGGGGTGGGGTCTACAATGAGCAGTTCTTC. It is translated as CASSLGGRGGVYNEQFF.

V and J are TRBV24-1 and TRBJ2-3; D call uncertain. The CDR3 has 15 amino acids. Germline CDR1 KGHDR, CDR2 SFDVKD. V shed 3 bases and J shed 1 base, with 10 bases lying between them. CDR3 sequence reads: CATSDLGKGTDTQYF. The CDR3 DNA is TGTGCCACCAGTGATCTGGGAAAGGGCACAGATACGCAGTATTTT.

This clonotype showed up many times. Its ends do not fully match the called genes, so a read error is possible. The chain combines TRBV29-1 with TRBJ2-5, with D unresolved. This CDR3 contains 13 residues. Germline V gene data show CDR1 as SQVTM and CDR2 as ANQGSEA. The CDR3 DNA reads TGCAGCGTTGTTCTCCAAAACCAAGAGACCCGGTACTTC. Residues: CSVVLQNQETRYF.

This clonotype showed up many times. The CDR3 DNA is TGTGCCAGTAGTTTAGGACTAGCGGGAGTCACCTACGAGCAGTACTTC. It is translated as CASSLGLAGVTYEQYF. This chain uses TRBV19 with TRBJ2-7, with 13 bases identical to TRBD2. J lost 2 bases, V lost 5 bases, and 6 bases had no gene match. The CDR3 contains 16 residues. CDR1 is LNHDA, CDR2 SQIVND, per germline (reference sequence).

As for this clonotype: A read error may account for a junction end that differs from germline. The chain carries TRBV2 and TRBJ2-3; tentative D call: TRBD2 (7 bases). The V gene's germline CDR1 is SNHLY and CDR2 FYNNEI. The CDR3 has 17 amino acids. DNA of the CDR3: TGTGCCAGCAGCGAAGGGTGGGGGGGCGCCCCGAGGGATACGCAGTATTTT. Translation: CASSEGWGGAPRDTQYF.

J is TRBJ2-2 and V is TRBV29-1; D not resolved. CDR1 is SQVTM, CDR2 ANQGSEA, per germline. The CDR3 is 13 residues long. Trimming removed 8 bases at V and 2 bases at J, with 12 bases between. This CDR3 reads CSSSVRNTGELFF. The CDR3 nucleotides read TGCAGCTCATCGGTCAGAAACACCGGGGAGCTGTTTTTT.

This chain joins TRBV7-9 and TRBJ2-6, with D perhaps matching TRBD2 (6 bases). Germline CDR1 and CDR2: SEHNR and FQNEAQ (reference sequence). The length of the CDR3 is 15 residues. The V end was cut by 4 bases, the J end by 3 bases, with 10 bases between. The CDR3: CASSSAGSGANVLTF. The CDR3 DNA reads TGTGCCAGCAGCTCGGCCGGGAGTGGGGCCAACGTCCTGACTTTC. The entire variable domain, with the rest obtained from reference TRBV7-9 and TRBJ2-6, is as follows: DTGVSQNPRHKITKRGQNVTFRCDPISEHNRLYWYRQTLGQGPEFLTYFQNEAQLEKSRLLSDRFSAERPKGSFSTLEIQRTEQGDSAMYLCASSSAGSGANVLTFGAGSRLTVL.

The V gene is TRBV7-8, the J gene TRBJ2-1; 7 nucleotides align to TRBD2. The CDR3 is 16 residues long. The germline gives CDR1 SGHVS, CDR2 FQNEAQ. J gave up 7 bases and V 6 bases, and 15 bases lay outside the gene matches. The CDR3 bases are TGTGCCAGCAGTTTCGCGGCGACCATGGGGGGGAATGAGCAGTTCTTC. Residues: CASSFAATMGGNEQFF.

The gene calls are TRBV7-8 and TRBJ2-1; the D gene could be TRBD1 or TRBD2 (5 bases each). V was cut by 5 bases and J by 8 bases, with 13 bases left in between. This CDR3 is built from 13 residues. CDR1 and CDR2 (germline): SGHVS, FQNEAQ. CDR3 coding DNA: TGTGCCAGCAGCCCCGGGACGATTCATGAGCAGTTCTTC. Translated, it gives CASSPGTIHEQFF.

This chain links TRBV7-4 with TRBJ2-3; TRBD2 agrees at 9 bases. Germline assignment: CDR1 SGHVT and CDR2 SQSDAQ. V lost 2 bases and J lost 6; bases outside the gene matches: 12. This CDR3 contains 17 residues. CDR3 amino acids: CASSLSLDGGRVDTQYF. As DNA, the CDR3 is TGTGCCAGCAGCTTAAGTCTTGACGGCGGGAGGGTGGATACGCAGTATTTT.

In its sample, this clonotype was seen once. A clone one base away is much larger, so this may be a read error. In this CDR3 the conserved last residue, phenylalanine or tryptophan, is missing, so a read error is likely. The chain uses TRBV11-1 and TRBJ1-3; D is unresolved. V lost 1 base and J lost 2, with 9 bases in between. The CDR3 is made up of 15 amino acids. Germline lookup yields CDR1 SGHAT and CDR2 FQDESV (reference sequence). CDR3 residues: CASSLDMGTGNTIYV. In nucleotides, the CDR3 is TGTGCCAGCAGCTTAGATATGGGAACTGGAAACACCATATATGTT.

In DNA form, the CDR3 reads TGTGCCACCAGCAGAGACTCGTCATTGTACCAAGAGACCCAGTACTTC. It codes for CATSRDSSLYQETQYF. V usage is TRBV15 and J usage is TRBJ2-5; D remains ambiguous. The CDR3 is 16 residues long. Looked up from germline, CDR1 is LNHNV and CDR2 is YYDKDF (reference sequence). Trimming left V 0 bases short and J 0 bases short, with 11 bases between. Full variable domain (outside the CDR3, taken from reference TRBV15 and TRBJ2-5): DAMVIQNPRYQVTQFGKPVTLSCSQTLNHNVMYWYQQKSSQAPKLLFHYYDKDFNNEADTPDNFQSRRPNTSFCFLDIRSPGLGDTAMYLCATSRDSSLYQETQYFGPGTRLLVL.

V is TRBV5-4 and J is TRBJ2-7; D not resolved. There are 14 residues in the CDR3. Trimming cost V 2 bases and J 4 bases, with 13 bases left between them. Germline V lookup: CDR1 SGHNT, CDR2 YYREEE (reference sequence). As DNA, the CDR3 is TGTGCCAGCAGCTTAGGGCTAGGATGGTACGAGCAGTACTTC. This sequence encodes CASSLGLGWYEQYF. The full variable domain, rest sourced from reference TRBV5-4 and TRBJ2-7, is ETGVTQSPTHLIKTRGQQVTLRCSSQSGHNTVSWYQQALGQGPQFIFQYYREEENGRGNFPPRFSGLQFPNYSSELNVNALELDDSALYLCASSLGLGWYEQYFGPGTRLTVT.

This chain uses TRBV9 with TRBJ2-3; the D gene is possibly TRBD1 (6 bases). Looked up from germline, CDR1 is SGDLS and CDR2 is YYNGEE. The CDR3 consists of 16 residues. Trimming took 0 bases from V and 0 from J, leaving 11 bases between them. CDR3 protein: CASSVGVGASTDTQYF. The CDR3, as DNA: TGTGCCAGCAGCGTAGGAGTGGGGGCCAGCACAGATACGCAGTATTTT.

Concerning this clonotype: Germline is not matched at one junction end, which may reflect a read error. The chain uses TRBV13 and TRBJ2-2; D ambiguous. Germline CDR1 is PRHDT and CDR2 is FYEKMQ (reference sequence). This CDR3 has 11 residues. CDR3 coding DNA: TGTGCAAGCAACGCTCCCGGGGAGCTGTTTTTT. Protein sequence: CASNAPGELFF.

V and J are TRBV6-1 and TRBJ2-5; 9 bases map to TRBD2. V lost 6 bases, J lost 0 bases, and 14 bases stayed unmatched. Germline loops: CDR1 MNHNS, CDR2 SASEGT. This CDR3 has 18 residues. The CDR3 sequence is CASSSTGSGGFYQETQYF. The CDR3 DNA reads TGTGCCAGCAGCTCCACCGGAAGCGGGGGGTTTTACCAAGAGACCCAGTACTTC.

V usage is TRBV10-2 and J usage is TRBJ2-7; 11 positions agree with TRBD2. Trimming took 3 bases from V and 0 from J; bases not matched to a gene: 1. This CDR3 is 15 amino acids long. The germline gives CDR1 WSHSY, CDR2 SAAADI. The CDR3 DNA reads as TGCGCCAGCAGTGATCTAGCGGGGGGCTCCTACGAGCAGTACTTC. Protein sequence: CASSDLAGGSYEQYF.

This chain uses TRBV24-1 with TRBJ2-5, with D tentatively TRBD2 (6 bases). V lost 4 bases and J lost 1, with 21 bases in between. The germline CDR1 and CDR2 sequences are KGHDR and SFDVKD. The CDR3 consists of 18 residues. The CDR3 region is CATSDPNPPRESQETQYF. The CDR3 coding sequence is TGTGCCACCAGTGACCCAAACCCACCCCGGGAGAGCCAAGAGACCCAGTACTTC.

The chain carries TRBV7-2 and TRBJ2-7; 7 bases are a match to TRBD2. CDR1 and CDR2 (germline): SGHTA, FQGNSA. The V and J ends lost 3 bases and 6 bases, in that order; junction bases with no gene match: 8. The CDR3 runs to 14 residues. CDR3 nucleotide sequence: TGTGCCAGCAGCTTCTTTAGGGAGGGGCTCGAGCAGTACTTC. Translated, it gives CASSFFREGLEQYF. The variable domain in full, with the rest retrieved from reference TRBV7-2 and TRBJ2-7, is GAGVSQSPSNKVTEKGKDVELRCDPISGHTALYWYRQSLGQGLEFLIYFQGNSAPDKSGLPSDRFSAERTGGSVSTLTIQRTQQEDSAVYLCASSFFREGLEQYFGPGTRLTVT.

This clonotype was seen at least ten times. This sequence joins TRBV13 and TRBJ1-2; D ambiguous. Trimming cost V 5 bases and J 2 bases, with 12 bases left between them. There are 14 residues in the CDR3. Germline CDR1 reads PRHDT; CDR2 reads FYEKMQ (reference sequence). The CDR3 region is CASSTSRGNYGYTF. For the CDR3, the DNA is TGTGCCAGCAGCACCTCTCGGGGAAACTATGGCTACACCTTC.

The sample holds many counts of this clonotype. The chain couples TRBV5-1 to TRBJ1-6; weak D call: TRBD1 (6 bases). V was cut by 1 base and J by 8 bases, with 10 bases left in between. The CDR3 loop spans 14 amino acids. From germline, CDR1 is SGHRS and CDR2 YFSETQ. The CDR3 DNA reads as TGCGCCAGCAGCTTGTCAGGGGCCGATTCACCCCTCCACTTT. Encoded protein: CASSLSGADSPLHF.

The J gene is TRBJ1-2, the V gene TRBV7-9; a weak D match, TRBD1 (6 bases). This CDR3 has 13 residues. Germline CDR1 and CDR2: SEHNR and FQNEAQ (reference sequence). Trimming removed 6 bases at V and 9 bases at J, with 17 bases between. CDR3 sequence reads: CASSWATGLSYTF. CDR3 bases: TGTGCCAGCAGTTGGGCAACAGGGCTGAGCTACACCTTC.

For this clonotype: This may come from a read error, since a much larger clone is one base off. The CDR3 region is CASSQAGSTGELFF. CDR3 in DNA: TGCGCCAGCAGCCAAGCAGGGAGCACCGGGGAGCTGTTTTTT. The chain employs TRBV4-1 and TRBJ2-2, with D perhaps assigned TRBD1 or TRBD2 (5 bases each). V lost 1 base, J lost 4 bases, and 7 bases lay in between. Per the germline V gene, CDR1 is MGHRA and CDR2 is YSYEKL. There are 14 residues in the CDR3.

Regarding this clonotype: One base away lies a much larger clone, so this may be a sequencing read error. The J gene is TRBJ2-5, the V gene TRBV5-6; the D is unclear. CDR3 length: 13 residues. Trimming removed 0 bases at V and 2 bases at J, with 5 bases between. Looked up from germline, CDR1 is SGHDT and CDR2 is YYEEEE. The CDR3 nucleotides read TGTGCCAGCAGCTTGGTCAGTCAAGAGACCCAGTACTTC. Translating gives CASSLVSQETQYF. The variable domain in full, with the rest retrieved from reference TRBV5-6 and TRBJ2-5, is DAGVTQSPTHLIKTRGQQVTLRCSPKSGHDTVSWYQQALGQGPQFIFQYYEEEERQRGNFPDRFSGHQFPNYSSELNVNALLLGDSALYLCASSLVSQETQYFGPGTRLLVL.

The V call is TRBV6-1, the J call TRBJ2-7, with D perhaps matching TRBD1 (6 bases). Trimming left V 10 bases short and J 4 bases short, with 14 bases between. In germline, CDR1 is MNHNS, CDR2 SASEGT. This CDR3 region has 12 residues. The CDR3 DNA sequence: TGTGCCACCACTATGGACAGTTACGAGCAGTACTTC. Its protein is CATTMDSYEQYF.

The gene calls are TRBV7-2 and TRBJ2-1; D possibly corresponds to TRBD1 (5 bases). The germline gives CDR1 SGHTA, CDR2 FQGNSA. The CDR3 is 14 residues long. Between the trimmed V and J ends, which lost 4 bases and 6 bases, there was a span of 13 bases. CDR3 nucleotide sequence: TGTGCCAGCAGCTCGGTAACAGGTTTCAATGAGCAGTTCTTC. Protein: CASSSVTGFNEQFF.